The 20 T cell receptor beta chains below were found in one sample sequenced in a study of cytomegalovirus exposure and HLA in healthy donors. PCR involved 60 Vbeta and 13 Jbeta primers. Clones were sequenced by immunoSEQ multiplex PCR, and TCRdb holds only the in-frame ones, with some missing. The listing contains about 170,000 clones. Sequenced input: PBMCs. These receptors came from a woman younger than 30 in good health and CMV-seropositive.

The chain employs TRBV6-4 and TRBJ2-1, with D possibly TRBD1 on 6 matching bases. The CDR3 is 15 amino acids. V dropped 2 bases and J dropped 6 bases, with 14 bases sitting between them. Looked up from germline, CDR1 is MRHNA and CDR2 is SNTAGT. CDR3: CASSDERGFSNEQFF. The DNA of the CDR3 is TGTGCCAGCAGTGACGAAAGGGGGTTCAGCAATGAGCAGTTCTTC.

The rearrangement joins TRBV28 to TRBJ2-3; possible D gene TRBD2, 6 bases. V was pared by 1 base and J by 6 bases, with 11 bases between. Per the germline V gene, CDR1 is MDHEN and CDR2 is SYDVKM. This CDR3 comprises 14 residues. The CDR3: CASSLLSGRDTQYF. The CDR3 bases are TGTGCCAGCAGTTTATTGTCAGGGAGGGATACGCAGTATTTT.

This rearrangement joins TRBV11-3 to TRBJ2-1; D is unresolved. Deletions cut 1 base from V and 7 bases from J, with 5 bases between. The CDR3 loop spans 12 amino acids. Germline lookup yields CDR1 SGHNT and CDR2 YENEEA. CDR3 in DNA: TGTGCCAGCAGCTTAGTGGAGAATGAGCAGTTCTTC. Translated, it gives CASSLVENEQFF.

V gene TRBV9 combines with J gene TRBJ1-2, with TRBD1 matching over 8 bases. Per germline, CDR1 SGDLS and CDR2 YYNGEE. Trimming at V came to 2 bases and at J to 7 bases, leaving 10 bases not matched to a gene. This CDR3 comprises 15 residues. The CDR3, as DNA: TGTGCCAGCAGCGTCCAACAGGGGGGAGCGGCTGGCTACACCTTC. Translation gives CASSVQQGGAAGYTF.

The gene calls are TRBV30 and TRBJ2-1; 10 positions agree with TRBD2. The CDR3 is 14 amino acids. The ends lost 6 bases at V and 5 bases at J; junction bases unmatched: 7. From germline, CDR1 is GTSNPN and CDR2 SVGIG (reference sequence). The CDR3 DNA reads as TGTGCCTGTTGGGCTAGCGGGGGACACAATGAGCAGTTCTTC. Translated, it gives CACWASGGHNEQFF.

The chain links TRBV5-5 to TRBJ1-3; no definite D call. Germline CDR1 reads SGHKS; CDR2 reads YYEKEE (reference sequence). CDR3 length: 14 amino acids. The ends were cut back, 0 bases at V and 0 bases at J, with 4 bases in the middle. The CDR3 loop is CASSLVHSGNTIYF. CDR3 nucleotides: TGTGCCAGCAGCTTGGTCCACTCTGGAAACACCATATATTTT.

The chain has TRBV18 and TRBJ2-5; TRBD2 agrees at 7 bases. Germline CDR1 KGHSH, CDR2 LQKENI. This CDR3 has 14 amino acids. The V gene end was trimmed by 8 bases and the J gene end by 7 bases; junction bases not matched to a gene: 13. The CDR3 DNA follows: TGTGCCAGCCAAGAGGAGCGGGGAGAGGGGACCCAGTACTTC. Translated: CASQEERGEGTQYF.

This CDR3 reads CASGGGGPYNEQFF. DNA of the CDR3: TGTGCCAGCGGGGGCGGGGGGCCGTACAATGAGCAGTTCTTC. The chain has TRBV6-5 and TRBJ2-1; TRBD2 aligns across 8 bases. The ends lost 8 bases at V and 4 bases at J; junction bases unmatched: 7. There are 14 residues in the CDR3. CDR1 and CDR2 (germline): MNHEY, SVGAGI.

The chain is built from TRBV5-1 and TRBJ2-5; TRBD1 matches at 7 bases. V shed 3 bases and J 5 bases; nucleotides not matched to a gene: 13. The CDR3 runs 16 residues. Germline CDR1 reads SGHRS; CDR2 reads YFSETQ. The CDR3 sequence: CASSWPFDREGETQYF. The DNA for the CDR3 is TGCGCCAGCAGCTGGCCTTTCGACAGGGAAGGGGAGACCCAGTACTTC. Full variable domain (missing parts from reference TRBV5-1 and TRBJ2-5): KAGVTQTPRYLIKTRGQQVTLSCSPISGHRSVSWYQQTPGQGLQFLFEYFSETQRNKGNFPGRFSGRQFSNSRSEMNVSTLELGDSALYLCASSWPFDREGETQYFGPGTRLLVL.

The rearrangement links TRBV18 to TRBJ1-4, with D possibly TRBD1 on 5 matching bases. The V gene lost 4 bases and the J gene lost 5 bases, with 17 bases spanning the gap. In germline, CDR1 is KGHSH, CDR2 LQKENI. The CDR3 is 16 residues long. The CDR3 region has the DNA TGTGCCAGCTCACTCAACGCTGATAGGGGAAATGAAAAACTGTTTTTT. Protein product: CASSLNADRGNEKLFF.

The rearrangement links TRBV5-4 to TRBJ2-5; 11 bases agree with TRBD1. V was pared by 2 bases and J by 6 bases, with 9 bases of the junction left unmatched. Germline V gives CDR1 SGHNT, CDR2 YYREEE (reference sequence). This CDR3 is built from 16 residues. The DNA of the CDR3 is TGTGCCAGCAGCTTTGGTCCCGGGACAGGGGGAAAGACCCAGTACTTC. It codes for CASSFGPGTGGKTQYF.

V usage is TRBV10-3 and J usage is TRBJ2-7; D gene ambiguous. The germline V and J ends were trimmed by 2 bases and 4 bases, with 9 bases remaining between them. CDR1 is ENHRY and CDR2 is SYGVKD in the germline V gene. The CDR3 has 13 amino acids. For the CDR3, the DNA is TGTGCCATCAGTGAGGGGCACTCGTACGAGCAGTACTTC. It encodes CAISEGHSYEQYF.

CDR3 loop: CASSLIGGGGAQDEQFF. The DNA for the CDR3 is TGTGCCAGCAGCTTAATAGGCGGCGGGGGGGCCCAGGATGAGCAGTTCTTC. This chain connects TRBV7-3 to TRBJ2-1; 9 nucleotides align to TRBD2. The V gene end was trimmed by 1 base and the J gene end by 8 bases; junction bases not matched to a gene: 12. The CDR3 contains 17 residues. The germline V gene encodes CDR1 SGHTA and CDR2 FQGTGA.

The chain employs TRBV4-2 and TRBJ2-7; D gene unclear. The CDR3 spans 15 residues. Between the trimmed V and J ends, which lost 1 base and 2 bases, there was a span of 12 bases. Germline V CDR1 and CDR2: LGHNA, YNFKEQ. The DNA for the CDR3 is TGTGCCAGCAGCCAAGTTTCGCAACTTACCTACGAGCAGTACTTC. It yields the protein CASSQVSQLTYEQYF.

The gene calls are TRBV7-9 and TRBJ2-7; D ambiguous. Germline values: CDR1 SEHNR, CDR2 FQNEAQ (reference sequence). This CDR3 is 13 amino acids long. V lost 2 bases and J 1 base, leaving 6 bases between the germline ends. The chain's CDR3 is CASSLTESYEQYF. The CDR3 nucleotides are TGTGCCAGCAGCTTAACTGAATCCTACGAGCAGTACTTC. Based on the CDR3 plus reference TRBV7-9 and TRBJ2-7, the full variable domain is DTGVSQNPRHKITKRGQNVTFRCDPISEHNRLYWYRQTLGQGPEFLTYFQNEAQLEKSRLLSDRFSAERPKGSFSTLEIQRTEQGDSAMYLCASSLTESYEQYFGPGTRLTVT.

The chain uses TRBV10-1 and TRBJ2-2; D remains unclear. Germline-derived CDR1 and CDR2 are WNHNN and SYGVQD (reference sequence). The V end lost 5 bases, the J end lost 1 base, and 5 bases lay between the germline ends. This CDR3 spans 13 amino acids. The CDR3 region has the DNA TGCGCCAGCAGTCAACAGAACACCGGGGAGCTGTTTTTT. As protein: CASSQQNTGELFF.

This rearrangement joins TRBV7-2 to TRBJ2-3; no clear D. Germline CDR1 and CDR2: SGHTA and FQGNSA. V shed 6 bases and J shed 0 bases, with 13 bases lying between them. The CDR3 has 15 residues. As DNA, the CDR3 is TGTGCCAGCAGACCCGATCCCGGGAGCACAGATACGCAGTATTTT. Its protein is CASRPDPGSTDTQYF.

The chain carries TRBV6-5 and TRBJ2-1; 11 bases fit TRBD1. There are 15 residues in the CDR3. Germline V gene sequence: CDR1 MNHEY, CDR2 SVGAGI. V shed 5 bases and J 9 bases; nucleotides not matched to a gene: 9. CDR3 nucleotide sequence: TGTGCCAGCAGTCGTACCGGACAGGGGGCGGGTGAGCAGTTCTTC. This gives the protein CASSRTGQGAGEQFF.

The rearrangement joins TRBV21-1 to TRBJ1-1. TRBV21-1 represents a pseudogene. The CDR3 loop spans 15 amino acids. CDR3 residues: CASSKWAGGRDEAFF. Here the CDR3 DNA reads TGTGCCAGCAGCAAGTGGGCGGGAGGGAGAGATGAAGCTTTCTTT.

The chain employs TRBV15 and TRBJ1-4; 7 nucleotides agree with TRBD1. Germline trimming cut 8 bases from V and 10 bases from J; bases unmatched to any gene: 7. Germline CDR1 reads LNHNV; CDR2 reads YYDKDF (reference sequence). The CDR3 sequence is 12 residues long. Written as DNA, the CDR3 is TGTGCCACCCAACAGGGGTATGGAAAACTGTTTTTT. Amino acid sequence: CATQQGYGKLFF.